These T cell receptor beta chains were read from a single sample in a study of OX40 agonist ivuxolimab in advanced cancers. Repertoires were generated with immunoSEQ multiplex PCR, while TCRdb's copy carries only in-frame clones and drops some. The sample lists about 68,000 clones, around 93% occurring once. The specimen was CD4+ or CD8+ T cells sorted from blood, collected in a trial of the OX40 agonist ivuxolimab. The receptors originated from an adult with an advanced solid tumor such as melanoma, head and neck, liver or kidney cancer. The CDR3 runs from the conserved cysteine through the conserved F or W. The D gene is left open where the match is weak. Only some rows state a clone size, as once, few, many or a class for expanded clones.

>TRBJ2-1|TRBV7-3|NA|TRBD2|16
TGTGCCAGCAGTCCTACTAGCGGGGGAGGGTTTGGTGAGCAGTTCTTC
CASSPTSGGGFGEQFF
>TRBJ1-2|TRBV28|NA|TRBD1|15
TGTGCCAGCAGACCGCCCGGGACAGGCAACTATGGCTACACCTTC
CASRPPGTGNYGYTF
>TRBJ1-1|TRBV5-6|NA|TRBD1|13
TGTGCCAGCAGCAAGGACAGGGTCACTGAAGCTTTCTTT
CASSKDRVTEAFF
>TRBJ2-2|TRBV2|NA|TRBD2|16
TGTGCCAGCAGAAACCTAGCGGGAGGGAGCACCGGGGAGCTGTTTTTT
CASRNLAGGSTGELFF
>TRBJ2-2|TRBV29-1|once|NA|15
TGCAGCGTTGTAAATACTGCTCTCTCTGGCGGGGAGCTGTTTTTT
CSVVNTALSGGELFF
>TRBJ2-5|TRBV5-4|NA|TRBD2|17
TGTGCCAGCAGCTTAGTCCCTAGCGGGAGATTAGAAGAGACCCAGTACTTC
CASSLVPSGRLEETQYF
>TRBJ1-4|TRBV9|NA|NA|15
TGTGCCAGCAGCGTAGTAGAGGGCGTCAGTGAAAAACTGTTTTTT
CASSVVEGVSEKLFF
>TRBJ2-7|TRBV5-1|NA|TRBD2|16
TGCGCCAGCAGCTTATCTACGGGACTAGCCGCTTACGAGCAGTACTTC
CASSLSTGLAAYEQYF
>TRBJ2-7|TRBV7-8|NA|TRBD2|15
TGTGCCAGCAGCTTAGGGACTAGCGGGATCTACGAGCAGTACTTC
CASSLGTSGIYEQYF
>TRBJ1-2|TRBV19|NA|NA|14
TGTGCCAGTGGTCGGGGAACGGGAAACTATGGCTACACCTTC
CASGRGTGNYGYTF
>TRBJ1-2|TRBV7-3|NA|NA|15
TGTGCCAGCAGCGCCTCGGGGGGCTCGGACTATGGCTACACCTTC
CASSASGGSDYGYTF
>TRBJ2-7|TRBV5-1|NA|TRBD2|14
TGCGCCAGCAGCGGGGGACTAGCGGGAGCCGAGCAGTACTTC
CASSGGLAGAEQYF
>TRBJ1-1|TRBV15|NA|NA|15
TGTGCCACCAGCAGGGGGGCAGGGTCGAACACTGAAGCTTTCTTT
CATSRGAGSNTEAFF
>TRBJ1-5|TRBV27|NA|TRBD1|14
TGTGCCAGCAGTTCCAGGGGGGGTAATCAGCCCCAGCATTTT
CASSSRGGNQPQHF
>TRBJ1-2|TRBV19|NA|TRBD1|13
TGTGCCAGTAGTCAACAGGGGATGAATGGCTACACCTTC
CASSQQGMNGYTF
>TRBJ2-2|TRBV5-1|once|TRBD2|14
TGCGCCAGCAGGGCTAGCGGGGCCACCGGGGAGCTGTTTTTT
CASRASGATGELFF
>TRBJ2-7|TRBV28|NA|NA|13
TGTGCCAGCATGGTTCGGAGGTCTTACGAGCAGTACTTC
CASMVRRSYEQYF
>TRBJ1-2|TRBV6-6|NA|TRBD1|12
TGTGCCAGCAGTGGGACAGGGGGTGGCTACACCTTC
CASSGTGGGYTF
>TRBJ1-1|TRBV5-4|NA|TRBD1|14
TGTGCCAGCAGCTGGCGGACAGGACACACTGAAGCTTTCTTT
CASSWRTGHTEAFF
>TRBJ1-1|TRBV15|NA|NA|13
TGTGCCACCAGCAGAGGAGACAGGATTGAAGCTTTCTTT
CATSRGDRIEAFF
>TRBJ2-1|TRBV5-4|NA|TRBD2|15
TGTGCCAGCAGCTCTAGCGGGAGAGGATACAATGAGCAGTTCTTC
CASSSSGRGYNEQFF
>TRBJ2-2|TRBV2|NA|NA|13
TGTGCCAGCAGTGAAGCAAGGAGCGGGGAGCTGTTTTTT
CASSEARSGELFF
>TRBJ2-3|TRBV28|NA|NA|13
TGTGCCACCGCCCGGAGGAACACAGATACGCAGTATTTT
CATARRNTDTQYF
>TRBJ2-7|TRBV19|NA|TRBD2|15
TGTGCCAGTAGTATAGGGCTAGCGGGAGTCCCCGAGCAGTACTTC
CASSIGLAGVPEQYF
>TRBJ2-1|TRBV11-2|NA|NA|14
TGTGCCAGCAGCCGAGCGGGTTCCTACAATGAGCAGTTCTTC
CASSRAGSYNEQFF
>TRBJ2-2|TRBV12-5|once|NA|14
TGTGCTAGTGGTTTGTACGTAAACACCGGGGAGCTGTTTTTT
CASGLYVNTGELFF
>TRBJ2-1|TRBV10-3|NA|TRBD1|14
TGTGCCATCAGAGACGGGACAGGGGGCAATGAGCAGTTCTTC
CAIRDGTGGNEQFF
>TRBJ1-1|TRBV5-4|few|NA|14
TGTGCCAGCAGCCCCGGGGCTTCAGGCACTGAAGCTTTCTTT
CASSPGASGTEAFF
>TRBJ1-1|TRBV19|NA|NA|13
TGTGCCAGTAGTCCCCACTTGATCTCTGAAGCTTTCTTT
CASSPHLISEAFF
>TRBJ2-2|TRBV4-1|NA|TRBD1|16
TGCGCCAGCAGCCAAATCGGACAGGACTCCACCGGGGAGCTGTTTTTT
CASSQIGQDSTGELFF
>TRBJ1-1|TRBV2|NA|NA|14
TGTGCCATTACCAGGTCCGTCGGTGTCACTGAAGCTTTCTTT
CAITRSVGVTEAFF
>TRBJ1-1|TRBV11-2|NA|NA|15
TGTGCCAGCAGCTCCGTCACAGGGAGGAACACTGAAGCTTTCTTT
CASSSVTGRNTEAFF
>TRBJ2-7|TRBV6-6|NA|NA|14
TGTGCCAGCAGTCAATATAGCGGTTTCTACGAGCAGTACTTC
CASSQYSGFYEQYF
>TRBJ2-3|TRBV25-1|NA|TRBD1|15
TGTGCCAGCAGTGATTTCTTACCAGGGGGCGATACGCAGTATTTT
CASSDFLPGGDTQYF
>TRBJ2-2|TRBV6-5|NA|NA|15
TGTGCCAGCAGTTTTGGTACAGTAAAGACCGGGGAGCTGTTTTTT
CASSFGTVKTGELFF
>TRBJ1-5|TRBV29-1|NA|NA|13
TGCAGCGTACAGGGAAATAGCAATCAGCCCCAGCATTTT
CSVQGNSNQPQHF
>TRBJ1-1|TRBV27|NA|NA|13
TGTGCCAGCAGGCGGGTGGGGTCGTCAGAAGCTTTCTTT
CASRRVGSSEAFF
>TRBJ2-1|TRBV18|NA|TRBD2|19
TGTGCCAGCTCACCACCATCTAGCGGGAGGGTCTCATACTACAATGAGCAGTTCTTC
CASSPPSSGRVSYYNEQFF
>TRBJ2-1|TRBV4-1|NA|NA|14
TGCGCCAGCAGCCCCGGACTCTCCTACAATGAGCAGTTCTTC
CASSPGLSYNEQFF
>TRBJ2-7|TRBV19|once|TRBD1|15
TGTGCCAGCCGGGTAGGGGGCGAATATACCTACGAGCAGTACTTC
CASRVGGEYTYEQYF
>TRBJ2-6|TRBV6-6|NA|NA|16
TGTGCCAGCAGTGGCCCCGGGGGCTCTGGGGCCAACGTCCTGACTTTC
CASSGPGGSGANVLTF
>TRBJ1-2|TRBV30|NA|NA|12
TGTGCCTGGAGTACAGGGAGCTATGGCTACACCTTC
CAWSTGSYGYTF
>TRBJ1-2|TRBV9|NA|NA|14
TGTGCCAGCAGCGTAGCTGGGTTCGGCTATGGCTACACCTTC
CASSVAGFGYGYTF
>TRBJ2-1|TRBV11-2|NA|NA|14
TGTGCCAGCAGCTTTACAACAGGGAGGAATGAGCAGTTCTTC
CASSFTTGRNEQFF
>TRBJ2-7|TRBV10-2|NA|TRBD2|15
TGCGCCAGTAGTGCCGGGACTAGCGGTTCAAGTGCGCAGTACTTC
CASSAGTSGSSAQYF
>TRBJ2-1|TRBV7-7|NA|NA|15
TGTGCCAGCAGCTTAGGGGAGAGCTCCTACAATGAGCAGTTCTTC
CASSLGESSYNEQFF
>TRBJ1-2|TRBV29-1|NA|TRBD1|14
TGCAGCGCCATGGACAGGGCATCTAGCTATGGCTACACCTTC
CSAMDRASSYGYTF
>TRBJ2-1|TRBV7-9|once|NA|14
TGTGCCAGCAGCTATACTACAGGGAAAAATGAGCAGTTCTTC
CASSYTTGKNEQFF
>TRBJ2-7|TRBV29-1|few|NA|12
TGCAGCGTTGTAGCAGGGGTCCACGAGCAGTACTTC
CSVVAGVHEQYF
>TRBJ2-2|TRBV9|NA|NA|18
TGTGCCAGCAGCGTAGAGGAGCAGTGGCAGGGGTTCGCCGGGGAGCTGTTTTTT
CASSVEEQWQGFAGELFF
>TRBJ1-2|TRBV5-1|NA|NA|14
TGCGCCAGCAAAGTGGGGGGGCCGGGCTATGGCTACACCTTC
CASKVGGPGYGYTF
>TRBJ2-1|TRBV7-3|NA|NA|15
TGTGCCAGCAGCTTAAGCGGGGCCAATCGCAATGAGCAGTTCTTC
CASSLSGANRNEQFF
>TRBJ2-7|TRBV5-3|NA|NA|13
TGTGCCAGCAGCTTGGGTGGGAGAAACGAGCAGTACTTC
CASSLGGRNEQYF
>TRBJ1-1|TRBV6-1|NA|NA|17
TGTGCCAGCAGTGCCCCTACAGGGAGGGGCGGCAACACTGAAGCTTTCTTT
CASSAPTGRGGNTEAFF
>TRBJ2-3|TRBV14|NA|TRBD2|15
TGTGCCAGCAGCCATAGCGGGAGTCCCACAGATACGCAGTATTTT
CASSHSGSPTDTQYF
>TRBJ2-1|TRBV7-2|once|TRBD2|16
TGTGCCAGCAGCTTAGTATCTAGCGGGAGCTACAATGAGCAGTTCTTC
CASSLVSSGSYNEQFF
>TRBJ1-4|TRBV5-5|once|NA|16
TGTGCCAGCAGCTTCCTGGGAGCGGCAACTAATGAAAAACTGTTTTTT
CASSFLGAATNEKLFF
>TRBJ2-1|TRBV11-1|NA|NA|13
TGTGCCAGCAGCTTAGTTCGGGCCAATGAGCAGTTCTTC
CASSLVRANEQFF
>TRBJ1-1|TRBV7-8|NA|NA|12
TGTGCCAGCAGCTACTCGGACGGTGAAGCTTTCTTT
CASSYSDGEAFF